This is a list of T cell receptor beta chains from one sample in a study of cytomegalovirus exposure and HLA in healthy donors. Sequencing was performed with immunoSEQ multiplex PCR; in TCRdb, only in-frame clones are kept and a portion is missing. The data show 150,000 or so clones, 60% to 80% seen once. Sequencing was performed on PBMCs. The receptors here all came from a woman aged 40 to 50 in good health and CMV-seropositive. Each CDR3 is given with its conserved first and last residue.

TRBV21-1	TRBJ2-3	CASSQGLAGGRGTDTQYF
TRBV7-3	TRBJ2-7	CASSPGSGDYHEQYF
TRBV6-6	-	CASSPPGGAYEQYF
TRBV6-6	TRBJ1-5	CASSYSQVVEPQHF
TRBV19	TRBJ1-5	CASSIILEINQPQHF
TRBV19	TRBJ1-4	CASSSPLTTNEKLFF
TRBV28	TRBJ1-2	CASSLAGGNYGYTF
TRBV7-6	-	CASSLGGAEQYF
TRBV5-5	TRBJ1-1	CASSVLGQWMGGLGAFF
TRBV6-1	TRBJ1-5	CASSQGYSNQPQHF
TRBV4-1	TRBJ1-1	CASSQPTGGDTEAFF
TRBV5-1	TRBJ1-2	CASSLVSRGEYGYTF
TRBV30	TRBJ1-3	CAWSEGTGRNTIYF
TRBV10-3	TRBJ2-7	CAIGRGVTYEQYF
TRBV7-9	TRBJ1-2	CASSRGTGLLYGYTF
TRBV10-3	-	CAIRDTASIEQYF
TRBV7-9	TRBJ2-7	CSSSLGAYEQYF
TRBV7-7	TRBJ2-5	CASSPDRVQETQYF
TRBV25-1	TRBJ2-2	CASSDIVGELFF
TRBV5-1	TRBJ2-3	CASSLGLAGGPADTQYF
TRBV29-1	TRBJ2-1	CSVEVRGTHYNEQFF
TRBV19	TRBJ1-1	CASSIDSMNTEAFF
TRBV6-5	TRBJ2-5	CASSGGLAGETQYF
TRBV18	TRBJ1-1	CASSPPAGLNTEAFF
TRBV19	TRBJ1-5	CASSAKDRASNQPQHF
TRBV2	TRBJ2-7	CASRSEQGTYEQYF
TRBV6-1	TRBJ2-3	CASSAQQGGTDTQYF
TRBV19	TRBJ1-6	CASSTLGQFSYNSPLHF
TRBV30	TRBJ2-1	CAWSGSGGLYNEQFF
TRBV9	TRBJ2-5	CASSVFGGLETQYF
TRBV2	TRBJ1-4	CASSEDRAGEKLFF